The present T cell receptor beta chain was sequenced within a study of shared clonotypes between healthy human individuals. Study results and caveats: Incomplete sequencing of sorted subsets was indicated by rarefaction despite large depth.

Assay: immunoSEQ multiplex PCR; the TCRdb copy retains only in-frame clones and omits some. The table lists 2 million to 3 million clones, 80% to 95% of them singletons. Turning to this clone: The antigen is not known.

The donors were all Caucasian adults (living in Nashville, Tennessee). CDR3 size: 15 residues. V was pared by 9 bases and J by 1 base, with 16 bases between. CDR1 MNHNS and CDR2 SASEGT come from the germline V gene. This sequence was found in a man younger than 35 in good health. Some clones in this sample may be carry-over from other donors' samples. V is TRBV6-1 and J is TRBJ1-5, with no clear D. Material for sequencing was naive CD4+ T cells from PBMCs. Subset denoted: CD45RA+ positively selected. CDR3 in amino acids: CASKTGSLSNQPQHF. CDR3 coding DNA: TGTGCCAGTAAGACGGGCAGCCTCAGCAATCAGCCCCAGCATTTT.